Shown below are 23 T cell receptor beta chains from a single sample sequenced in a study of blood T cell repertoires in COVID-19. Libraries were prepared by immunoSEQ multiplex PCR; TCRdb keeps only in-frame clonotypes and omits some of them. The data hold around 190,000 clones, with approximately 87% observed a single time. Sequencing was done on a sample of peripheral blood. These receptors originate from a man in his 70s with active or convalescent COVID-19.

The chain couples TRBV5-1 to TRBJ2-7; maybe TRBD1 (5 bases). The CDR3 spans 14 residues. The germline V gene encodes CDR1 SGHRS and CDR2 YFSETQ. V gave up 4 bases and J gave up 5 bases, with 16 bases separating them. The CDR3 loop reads CASSKDTGYDEQYF. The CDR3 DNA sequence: TGCGCCAGCAGCAAGGACACGGGCTATGACGAGCAGTACTTC.

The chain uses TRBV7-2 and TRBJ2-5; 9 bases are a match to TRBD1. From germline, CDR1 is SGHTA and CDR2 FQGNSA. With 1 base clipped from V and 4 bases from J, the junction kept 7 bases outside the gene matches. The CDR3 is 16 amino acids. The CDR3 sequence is CASSLVPVDRGETQYF. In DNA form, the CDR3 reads TGTGCCAGCAGCTTAGTTCCGGTGGACAGGGGAGAGACCCAGTACTTC.

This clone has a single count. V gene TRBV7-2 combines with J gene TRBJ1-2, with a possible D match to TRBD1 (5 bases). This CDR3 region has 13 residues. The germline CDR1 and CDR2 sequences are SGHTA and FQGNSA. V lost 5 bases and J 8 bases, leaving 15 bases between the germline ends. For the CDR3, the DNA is TGTGCCAGCAGCCTAGAGCAGGGTCGGGGCTACACCTTC. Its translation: CASSLEQGRGYTF.

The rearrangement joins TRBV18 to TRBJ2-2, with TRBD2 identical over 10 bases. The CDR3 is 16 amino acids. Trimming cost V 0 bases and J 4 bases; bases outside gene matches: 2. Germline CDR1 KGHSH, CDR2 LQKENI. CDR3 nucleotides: TGTGCCAGCTCACCACCTCTAGCGGGAGTCACCGGGGAGCTGTTTTTT. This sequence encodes CASSPPLAGVTGELFF.

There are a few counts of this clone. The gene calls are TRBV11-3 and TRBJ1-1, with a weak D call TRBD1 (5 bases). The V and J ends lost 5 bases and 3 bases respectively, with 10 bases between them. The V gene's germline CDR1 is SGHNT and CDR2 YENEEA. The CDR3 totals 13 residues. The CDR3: CASSQEGDTEAFF. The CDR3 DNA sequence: TGTGCCAGCAGCCAAGAAGGGGACACTGAAGCTTTCTTT.

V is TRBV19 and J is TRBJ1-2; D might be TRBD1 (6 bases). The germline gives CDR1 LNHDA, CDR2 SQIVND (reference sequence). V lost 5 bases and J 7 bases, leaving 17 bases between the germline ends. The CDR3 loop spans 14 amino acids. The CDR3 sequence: CASSPRGDRLGYTF. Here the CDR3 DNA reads TGTGCCAGTAGTCCGCGCGGAGACAGGCTTGGCTACACCTTC.

This chain's CDR3 is CASSYRAGALEAFF. In DNA, the CDR3 is TGTGCCAGCAGTTACCGGGCAGGGGCCCTTGAAGCTTTCTTT. The chain combines TRBV6-5 with TRBJ1-1, with D possibly TRBD1 on 6 matching bases. From germline, CDR1 is MNHEY and CDR2 SVGAGI. The CDR3 runs to 14 residues. The V end was cut by 2 bases, the J end by 7 bases, with 14 bases between.

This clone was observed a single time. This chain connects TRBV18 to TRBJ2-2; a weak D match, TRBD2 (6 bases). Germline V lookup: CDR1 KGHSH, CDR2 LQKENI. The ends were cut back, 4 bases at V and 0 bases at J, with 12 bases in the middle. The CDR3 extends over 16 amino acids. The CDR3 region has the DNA TGTGCCAGCTCACGAGAAAGACTAGCGAACACCGGGGAGCTGTTTTTT. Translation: CASSRERLANTGELFF.

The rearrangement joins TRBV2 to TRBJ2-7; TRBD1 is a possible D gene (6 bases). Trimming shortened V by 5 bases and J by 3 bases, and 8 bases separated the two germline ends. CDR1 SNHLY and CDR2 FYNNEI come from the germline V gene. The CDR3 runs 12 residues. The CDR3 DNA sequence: TGTGCCAGCAGTCTACAGGGCTACGAGCAGTACTTC. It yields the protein CASSLQGYEQYF.

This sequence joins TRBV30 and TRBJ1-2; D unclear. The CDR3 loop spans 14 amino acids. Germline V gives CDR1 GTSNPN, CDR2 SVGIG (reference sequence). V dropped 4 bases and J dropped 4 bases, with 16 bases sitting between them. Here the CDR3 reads CAWTAPPRGYGYTF. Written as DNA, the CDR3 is TGTGCCTGGACAGCCCCGCCGCGGGGCTATGGCTACACCTTC.

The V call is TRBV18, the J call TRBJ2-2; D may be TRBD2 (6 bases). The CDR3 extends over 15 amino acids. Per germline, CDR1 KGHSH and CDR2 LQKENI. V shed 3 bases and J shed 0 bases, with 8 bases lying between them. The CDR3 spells CASSPGLPNTGELFF. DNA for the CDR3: TGTGCCAGCTCACCGGGACTCCCGAACACCGGGGAGCTGTTTTTT.

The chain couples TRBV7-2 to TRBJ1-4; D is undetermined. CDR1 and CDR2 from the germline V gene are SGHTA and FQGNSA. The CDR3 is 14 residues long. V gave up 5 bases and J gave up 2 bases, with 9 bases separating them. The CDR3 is CASSHYGTNEKLFF. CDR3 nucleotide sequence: TGTGCCAGCAGCCACTACGGGACTAATGAAAAACTGTTTTTT.

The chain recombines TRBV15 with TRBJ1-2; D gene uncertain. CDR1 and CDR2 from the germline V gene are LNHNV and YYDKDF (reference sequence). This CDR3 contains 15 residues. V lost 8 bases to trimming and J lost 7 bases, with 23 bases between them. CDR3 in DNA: TGTGCCACCTCTGAGTTCGGTTCTTCTATGTTTGGCTACACCTTC. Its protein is CATSEFGSSMFGYTF.

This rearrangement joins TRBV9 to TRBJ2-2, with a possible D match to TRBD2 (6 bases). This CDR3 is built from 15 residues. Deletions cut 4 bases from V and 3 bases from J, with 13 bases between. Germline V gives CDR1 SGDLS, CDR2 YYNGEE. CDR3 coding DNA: TGTGCCAGCAGCCCCCCCCCTAGCGACACCGGGGAGCTGTTTTTT. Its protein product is CASSPPPSDTGELFF.

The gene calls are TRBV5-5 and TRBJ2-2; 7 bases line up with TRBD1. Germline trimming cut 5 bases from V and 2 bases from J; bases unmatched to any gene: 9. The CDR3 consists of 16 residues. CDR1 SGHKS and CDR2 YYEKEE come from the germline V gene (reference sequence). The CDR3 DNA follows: TGTGCCAGCAGTCACTCCGGGACAGCAAACACCGGGGAGCTGTTTTTT. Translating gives CASSHSGTANTGELFF.

CDR3 DNA sequence: TGTGCCTGGAAGTCAGGGGGCAGCTCCTACGAGCAGTACTTC. It is translated as CAWKSGGSSYEQYF. The chain uses TRBV30 and TRBJ2-7, with 8 bases fitting TRBD1. Germline CDR1 is GTSNPN and CDR2 is SVGIG (reference sequence). V was clipped by 4 bases and J by 0 bases; unmatched bases: 5. This CDR3 has 14 residues.

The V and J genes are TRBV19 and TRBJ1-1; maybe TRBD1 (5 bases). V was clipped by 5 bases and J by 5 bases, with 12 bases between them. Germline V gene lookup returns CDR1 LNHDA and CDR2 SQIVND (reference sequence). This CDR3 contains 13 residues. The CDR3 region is CASSSRQRTEAFF. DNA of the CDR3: TGTGCCAGTAGTTCTCGACAGAGGACTGAAGCTTTCTTT.

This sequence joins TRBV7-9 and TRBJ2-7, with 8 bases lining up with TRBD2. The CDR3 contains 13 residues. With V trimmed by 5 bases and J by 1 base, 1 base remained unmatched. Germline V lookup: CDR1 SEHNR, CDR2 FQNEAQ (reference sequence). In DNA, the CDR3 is TGTGCCAGCAGCCCGGGGGGGTCCTACGAGCAGTACTTC. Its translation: CASSPGGSYEQYF. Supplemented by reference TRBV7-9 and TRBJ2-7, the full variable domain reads DTGVSQNPRHKITKRGQNVTFRCDPISEHNRLYWYRQTLGQGPEFLTYFQNEAQLEKSRLLSDRFSAERPKGSFSTLEIQRTEQGDSAMYLCASSPGGSYEQYFGPGTRLTVT.

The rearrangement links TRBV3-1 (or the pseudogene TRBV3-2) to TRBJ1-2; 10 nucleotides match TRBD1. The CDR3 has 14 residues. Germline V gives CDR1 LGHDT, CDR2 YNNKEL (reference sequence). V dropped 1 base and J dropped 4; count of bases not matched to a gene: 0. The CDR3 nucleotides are TGTGCCAGCAGCCAAGGGACAGGGGGCTATGGCTACACCTTC. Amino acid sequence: CASSQGTGGYGYTF.

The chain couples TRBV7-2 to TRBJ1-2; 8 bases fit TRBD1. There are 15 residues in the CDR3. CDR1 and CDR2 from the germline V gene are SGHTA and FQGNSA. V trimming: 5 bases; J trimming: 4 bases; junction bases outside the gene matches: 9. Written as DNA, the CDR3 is TGTGCCAGCAGCACCCGGACAGGGCCGTTCTATGGCTACACCTTC. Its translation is CASSTRTGPFYGYTF.

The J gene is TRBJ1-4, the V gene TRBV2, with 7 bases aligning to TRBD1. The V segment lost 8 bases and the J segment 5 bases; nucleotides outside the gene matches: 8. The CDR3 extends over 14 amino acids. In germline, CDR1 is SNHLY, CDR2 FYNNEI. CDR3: CASFSTGLNEKLFF. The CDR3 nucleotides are TGTGCCAGCTTTTCGACAGGGCTAAATGAAAAACTGTTTTTT. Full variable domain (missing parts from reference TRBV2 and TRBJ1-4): EPEVTQTPSHQVTQMGQEVILRCVPISNHLYFYWYRQILGQKVEFLVSFYNNEISEKSEIFDDQFSVERPDGSNFTLKIRSTKLEDSAMYFCASFSTGLNEKLFFGSGTQLSVL.

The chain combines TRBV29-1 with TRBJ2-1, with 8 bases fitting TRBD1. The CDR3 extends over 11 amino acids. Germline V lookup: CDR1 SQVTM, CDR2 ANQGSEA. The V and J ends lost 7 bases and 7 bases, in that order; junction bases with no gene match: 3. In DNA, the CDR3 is TGCAGCGGAAACAGGGGGAATGAGCAGTTCTTC. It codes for CSGNRGNEQFF.

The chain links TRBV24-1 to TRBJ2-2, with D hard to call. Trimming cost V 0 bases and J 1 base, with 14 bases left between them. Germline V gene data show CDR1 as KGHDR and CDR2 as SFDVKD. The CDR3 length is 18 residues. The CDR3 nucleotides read TGTGCCACCAGTGATTTGCCCCGGTTTGAGCGGAACACCGGGGAGCTGTTTTTT. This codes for CATSDLPRFERNTGELFF.